Reported below is one TCR beta chain. Its specificity is not known. The method was immunoSEQ multiplex PCR; TCRdb's version includes in-frame clones alone and lacks a portion of them. This repertoire shows around 120,000 clones, about 92% found once; its top ten account for 11% to 15%. These data are taken from a study of T cell responses to AZD1222 COVID-19 vaccine. About the research overall: Second-dose timings of about 4 or about 12 weeks were pooled. Whole-study results and caveats: In the spike-specific TCR repertoire, nearly half reportedly target unmutated variant regions.

The TCR sequence derives from an adult in good health. The specimen comprised peripheral blood, sampled on day 0 of AZD1222 vaccination.

CDR3 amino acids: CASRISGDTNTGELFF. CDR3 bases: TGTGCCAGCAGAATAAGCGGGGATACGAACACCGGGGAGCTGTTTTTT. The chain recombines TRBV9 with TRBJ2-2; 7 nucleotides match TRBD2. The V gene's germline CDR1 is SGDLS and CDR2 YYNGEE. V lost 5 bases and J lost 0; bases outside the gene matches: 7. The CDR3 extends over 16 amino acids.